Listed below are T cell receptor beta chains from one sample, sequenced in a study of T cell repertoires in cytomegalovirus infection. TCRdb ran MiXCR on the reads and lists one entry per CDR3 protein. Of around 440,000 distinct CDR3 sequences detected, 10% to 12% appear once; the ten largest clones hold roughly 10%. Sample: PBMCs. The receptor set was obtained from a human donor in good health (CMV status not recorded). Some clones in this sample may be carry-over from other donors' samples. Both conserved end residues are part of each CDR3. The D gene is left open where the match is weak. Some rows have no size entry. The others give once, few or many, or a class for an expanded clone.

size	D	J	V	DNA	CDR3
few	-	TRBJ1-5	TRBV7-9	TGTGCCAGCAGCTTAGGGGGTTTCGGTCAGCCCCAGCATTTT	CASSLGGFGQPQHF
many	-	TRBJ2-3	TRBV19	TGTGCCAGTAGTATCACCAGATTGAGACTTCCCCGGCGGGATACGCAGTATTTT	CASSITRLRLPRRDTQYF
few	-	TRBJ1-1	TRBV10-3	TGTGCCATCAGTGAGGAACACCGCACTGAAGCTTTCTTT	CAISEEHRTEAFF
many	TRBD2	TRBJ2-2	TRBV7-2	TGTGCCAGCAGCTTAGCGGGAGGGAACGGGGAGCTGTTTTTT	CASSLAGGNGELFF
many	-	TRBJ2-1	TRBV5-6	TGTGCCAGCAGCTTTTCGCCAAGAACATACAATGAGCAGTTCTTC	CASSFSPRTYNEQFF
many	-	TRBJ2-3	TRBV7-8	TGTGCCAGCAGCTTAGCCAGGGTCACAGATACGCAGTATTTT	CASSLARVTDTQYF
many	-	TRBJ2-1	TRBV28	TGTGCCAGCCTCCCGACAGGCCGATCCTACAATGAGCAGTTCTTC	CASLPTGRSYNEQFF
many	-	TRBJ2-6	TRBV6-5	TGTGCCAGCAGGGCAGGGTTCGCTGGGGCCAACGTCCTGACTTTC	CASRAGFAGANVLTF
-	-	TRBJ2-5	TRBV9	TGTGCCAGCAGCGTAGAAAGTTACGGGGAGACCCAGTACTTC	CASSVESYGETQYF
many	-	TRBJ2-7	TRBV5-1	TGCGCCAGCATGAAGGGAGTAGATGACGAGCAGTACTTC	CASMKGVDDEQYF